This T cell receptor beta chain is drawn from a study of T-cell memory formation after mild COVID-19 (dated by TCRdb to the early 2020s). For the study in its entirety: Most TCR sequence clusters were specific to one of the two donors. Two young, previously healthy adult volunteers made up the cohort, one male and one female. In a couple of donors, T-cell clones that expanded and contracted after mild COVID-19 were followed by sequencing TCRalpha and TCRbeta repertoires longitudinally.

This clonotype showed up just a few times. The specificity of this receptor is unknown. Nothing much larger sits one base from this clone, and base qualities are not available. Sequenced on an Illumina NovaSeq 6000. cDNA libraries for TCRalpha and TCRbeta were prepared by 5'RACE using constant-segment primers, with sample barcodes and unique molecular identifiers added. RNA was extracted from every sample with Trizol reagent. Library amplification was performed in two PCR steps, and a second sample barcode and Illumina TruSeq adapters were introduced in the second step. Libraries were sequenced on an Illumina NovaSeq with 2 x 150 bp paired-end reads. Per the source publication's procedure: With migec v1.2.7, reads were demultiplexed and then collapsed into UMI-guided consensus sequences. Using mixcr v2.1.11, UMI consensuses were aligned to TRA and TRB V and J templates and then assembled into clonotypes. Expanded or contracted clonotypes were those called significant by both edgeR and NoisET, with noise models trained on biological replicates. For edgeR calls, the cutoffs were a false discovery rate-adjusted p below 0.01 and a log2 fold-change threshold of 1. As an exploratory analysis of dynamics, max-normalized trajectories of the 1000 most abundant clonotypes were examined by PCA with hierarchical clustering. Separately sequenced CD4+ and CD8+ repertoires were used to assign a CD4 or CD8 phenotype to each responding clone. TCRdb trimmed public reads at Q25 via fastp, called clones via MiXCR and kept in-frame beta chains. Merged by CDR3 protein, the rows form single entries marked with the most common genes and DNA. What appears here as the V and J calls and clone size reflects TCRdb's work, not the paper's. This sample lists around 390,000 distinct CDR3 sequences; approximately 15% were detected once. The leading ten clones occupy around a fifth of the sample.

From the cysteine through the phenylalanine, the CDR3 covers 15 amino acids. CDR3 DNA is the only sequence kept; it has 45 bases, read in frame from the first base. Trimming takes 5 bases from V and 5 bases from J, and the germline ends sit 18 bases apart. Ficoll-Paque density gradient centrifugation was the method used to isolate PBMCs. Study-wide findings and limitations: From day 15 to 85, contracting clones showed balanced CD4/CD8 phenotypes, whereas a second wave of clones that expanded from day 15 to 37 leaned towards CD4+. Some responding clones were detected in pre-infection memory, which suggested that pre-existing cross-reactive memory T cells had joined the SARS-CoV-2 response. The study covered only a couple of mild cases, and larger cohorts including severe cases with pre-infection samples were considered necessary. SARS-CoV-2 specificity was not confirmed for the second-wave clones peaking on day 37. Contracting CD4+ clones were located mainly in the CM and EM memory subsets, whereas CD8+ clones were found to be enriched in EMRA.

The specimen sequenced was PBMCs or a T cell subset sorted from them (not recorded which). The chain is made from TRBV12-3 or TRBV12-4 and TRBJ2-5; matching of 6 bases hints at TRBD2 as the D gene. The TCR sequence derives from a man aged 18 to 35 who had mild COVID-19 (a few samples of this study predate the infection). The sample titles of this study are shuffled in the database, so cell type and time point are left out; the donor was told from shared clones. The CDR3 in this case is CASSQKGLAKETQYF. The DNA sequence is TGTGCCAGCAGTCAAAAGGGTCTAGCGAAGGAGACCCAGTACTTC.